This T cell receptor beta chain was retrieved from a study of T-cell reconstitution after alpha-beta-depleted transplantation in children. Preparation of the TCRbeta library used unique molecular identifiers. Via MiXCR, TCRdb re-called the PCR reads, giving one row per CDR3 protein. The data show approximately 980,000 distinct CDR3 sequences, about 29% seen once. Note on this clonotype: Its antigen is still unknown.

Study results and caveats: At the one-year point after transplant, T-cell counts and TCRbeta diversity were found to come mostly from T cells that had been newly produced. Expanded graft clones, several hundred of them, were reportedly the source of alpha-beta T cells about two months after transplant.

The germline gives CDR1 MNHEY, CDR2 SMNVEV (reference sequence). The V and J ends lost 5 bases and 8 bases, in that order; junction bases with no gene match: 8. This CDR3 spans 13 amino acids. The rearrangement links TRBV27 to TRBJ1-2, with TRBD1 matching 7 bases. This specimen was PBMCs, mostly from graft donor cells, taken 360 days after TCRalphabeta/CD19-depleted stem cell transplant. The receptor comes from a boy in the first two years of life who had a stem cell transplant for SCID, so the T cells may come from the graft donor. DNA for the CDR3: TGTGCCAGCAGTCCGAGGGACAGCAGAGGCTACACCTTC. Translation: CASSPRDSRGYTF.